This TCR beta chain was recovered during a study of CD4+ T cells in melanoma. General observations from the study: Diverse differentiation states were reported for melanoma neoantigen-specific CD4+ T cells. A reported correlation linked neoantigen-specific CD4+ T cells to CD8+, macrophage and B cell function.

V lost 5 bases to trimming and J lost 3 bases, with 7 bases between them. CDR3 length: 11 residues. Germline V lookup: CDR1 DFQATT, CDR2 SNEGSKA (reference sequence). This clone is a singleton in its sample. Antigen: not known. TCRdb's table, derived via immunoSEQ multiplex PCR, lists solely in-frame clones and lacks some. The data hold approximately 16,000 clones, with approximately 83% observed a single time. Specimen: cells from a culture (not recorded whether cultured in vitro). The TCR comes from a human donor with melanoma. V gene TRBV20-1 combines with J gene TRBJ1-1; D is perhaps TRBD1 (5 bases). The CDR3 nucleotides are TGCAGTGCTTGGGGGGACACTGAAGCTTTCTTT. It yields the protein CSAWGDTEAFF.